This T cell receptor beta chain emerged from a study of shared clonotypes between healthy human individuals. Across the study: Participating donors consisted of two women and a few men aged 18 to 49.

CD45RO-negative, CCR7-selected cells formed the naive CD8 fraction, which excluded terminally differentiated effector memory CD45RA+ cells. The CDR3 totals 13 residues. Germline V CDR1 and CDR2: SGHNT, YYREEE (reference sequence). The ends were cut back, 4 bases at V and 4 bases at J, with 12 bases in the middle. In the original processing: Quality scores were absent from the junction-only immunoSEQ sequences, so filtering differed. TCRdb keeps only in-frame clones here, not all; method: immunoSEQ multiplex PCR. V and J calls and clone size are copied from that table; D and trimming were computed from the DNA. In the table there are hundreds of thousands of clones, about 98% of which are singletons.

The clonotype comes from a man younger than 45 in good health. The sequenced sample consisted of naive CD8+ T cells sorted from blood. The chain carries TRBV5-4 and TRBJ2-7; D ambiguous. CDR3 amino acids: CASSNPGIYEQYF. CDR3 bases: TGTGCCAGCAGCAACCCGGGTATTTACGAGCAGTACTTC. Full variable domain (remainder filled in from reference TRBV5-4 and TRBJ2-7): ETGVTQSPTHLIKTRGQQVTLRCSSQSGHNTVSWYQQALGQGPQFIFQYYREEENGRGNFPPRFSGLQFPNYSSELNVNALELDDSALYLCASSNPGIYEQYFGPGTRLTVT.